Listed below are T cell receptor beta chains from one sample, sequenced in a study of shared clonotypes between healthy human individuals. Repertoires were generated with immunoSEQ multiplex PCR, while TCRdb's copy carries only in-frame clones and drops some. The sample includes under 600,000 clones, around 97% of them seen just once. The sequenced sample was naive CD4+ T cells sorted from blood. These receptors all stem from a woman aged 25 to 39 in good health. The CDR3 runs from the conserved cysteine through the conserved F or W. Fields, in order: CDR3 protein, CDR3 DNA, J gene, V gene, clone size, D gene. A D gene is named only where the DNA matches it firmly. The size field is filled for only some rows; it gives once, few, many or a size class.

CASSAWVGLASHTQYF TGTGCCAGCAGTGCATGGGTGGGACTAGCATCACATACGCAGTATTTT TRBJ2-3 TRBV28 - TRBD2
CASSFREAAFF TGTGCCAGCAGCTTCCGGGAGGCAGCTTTCTTT TRBJ1-1 TRBV7-9 once -
CASSPPGRKETQYF TGCGCCAGCAGTCCTCCGGGGAGGAAAGAGACCCAGTACTTC TRBJ2-5 TRBV23-1 - -
CASSYALDFSAYGYTF TGTGCCAGCAGTTACGCCCTGGACTTTTCCGCCTATGGCTACACCTTC TRBJ1-2 TRBV6-5 - -
CASSPRTGMDEQYF TGTGCCAGCAGTCCGCGGACAGGGATGGACGAGCAGTACTTC TRBJ2-7 TRBV6-5 once TRBD1
CASRTPESSSNEQFF TGTGCCAGTAGGACCCCGGAATCCTCCTCCAATGAGCAGTTCTTC TRBJ2-1 TRBV19 - -
CASSPTGGSYNEQFF TGTGCCAGCAGCCCAACAGGGGGTTCCTACAATGAGCAGTTCTTC TRBJ2-1 TRBV6-4 - TRBD1
CASSPAWGRVLETQYF TGTGCCAGCAGCCCGGCGTGGGGGCGCGTTTTAGAGACCCAGTACTTC TRBJ2-5 TRBV11-2 - -
CASSIQRKGVPEAFF TGTGCCAGCAGCATCCAGCGAAAGGGCGTCCCTGAAGCTTTCTTT TRBJ1-1 TRBV7-9 once -
CASSEQGMNTEAFF TGTGCCAGCAGTGAACAGGGGATGAACACTGAAGCTTTCTTT TRBJ1-1 TRBV28 - TRBD1
CAISQTSGRLTEQFF TGTGCCATCAGTCAGACTAGCGGGAGACTCACTGAGCAGTTCTTC TRBJ2-1 TRBV10-3 - TRBD2
CASTLGIPGPLHF TGTGCCAGCACATTGGGGATTCCTGGACCCCTCCACTTT TRBJ1-6 TRBV6-5 - -
CSATKTGEAFF TGCAGTGCTACCAAGACAGGGGAAGCTTTCTTT TRBJ1-1 TRBV20-1 - TRBD1
CASSLGPGGNTGELFF TGCGCCAGCAGCTTGGGTCCAGGGGGCAACACCGGGGAGCTGTTTTTT TRBJ2-2 TRBV5-1 - TRBD1
CASSRNERAGELFF TGTGCCAGCTCACGCAACGAAAGGGCCGGGGAGCTGTTTTTT TRBJ2-2 TRBV18 - -
CASSRGHSGYGYTF TGTGCCAGCAGCCGGGGACATAGTGGCTATGGCTACACCTTC TRBJ1-2 TRBV28 - -
CASSALASTAYNEQFF TGTGCCAGCAGCGCACTAGCGTCTACCGCCTACAATGAGCAGTTCTTC TRBJ2-1 TRBV5-8 - TRBD2
CASSQDPGGVEAFF TGTGCCAGCTCGCAAGACCCCGGGGGCGTGGAAGCTTTCTTT TRBJ1-1 TRBV18 - -
CASSSHQGSMQYF TGTGCCAGCAGTTCACACCAGGGAAGTATGCAGTATTTT TRBJ2-3 TRBV28 - -
CASSFIEQFF TGTGCCAGCAGTTTTATTGAGCAGTTCTTC TRBJ2-1 TRBV28 - -
CASSIASAILTDTQYF TGTGCCAGTAGTATAGCTAGCGCCATACTCACAGATACGCAGTATTTT TRBJ2-3 TRBV19 - -
CASSIFRGSAGELFF TGTGCCAGTAGTATCTTCCGCGGGAGTGCCGGGGAGCTGTTTTTT TRBJ2-2 TRBV19 - TRBD2
CASMDFGREGGQPQHF TGTGCCAGCATGGATTTTGGCAGGGAGGGGGGTCAGCCCCAGCATTTT TRBJ1-5 TRBV27 - -
CASRSRGYNEQFF TGTGCCAGCAGGAGCAGGGGGTACAATGAGCAGTTCTTC TRBJ2-1 TRBV2 - TRBD1
CATEITSGSRDTQYF TGCGCCACCGAGATAACTAGCGGGAGTAGAGATACGCAGTATTTT TRBJ2-3 TRBV10-2 - TRBD2
CASSRTFGNTEAFF TGTGCCAGCAGCCGGACCTTCGGGAACACTGAAGCTTTCTTT TRBJ1-1 TRBV7-9 once -
CATAGRETGELFF TGTGCAACTGCGGGGAGGGAAACCGGGGAGCTGTTTTTT TRBJ2-2 TRBV2 - TRBD2
CASSSDRYTDTQYF TGCGCCAGCAGCTCTGACAGATACACAGATACGCAGTATTTT TRBJ2-3 TRBV5-1 once -
CASSQGGWAAYEQYF TGTGCCAGCAGCCAAGGGGGGTGGGCGGCCTACGAGCAGTACTTC TRBJ2-7 TRBV4-2 once -
CSVTKRQYSYEQYF TGCAGCGTTACCAAGCGGCAATACTCCTACGAGCAGTACTTC TRBJ2-7 TRBV29-1 once -
CASSRQENYYGYTF TGTGCCAGCAGTCGACAAGAAAATTACTATGGCTACACCTTC TRBJ1-2 TRBV6-5 - -
CASSVTENTEAFF TGTGCCAGCAGTGTGACAGAAAACACTGAAGCTTTCTTT TRBJ1-1 TRBV6-1 - -
CASSLSRTSGTYEQYF TGTGCCAGCTCACTCTCCCGGACTAGCGGCACCTACGAGCAGTACTTC TRBJ2-7 TRBV18 - TRBD2